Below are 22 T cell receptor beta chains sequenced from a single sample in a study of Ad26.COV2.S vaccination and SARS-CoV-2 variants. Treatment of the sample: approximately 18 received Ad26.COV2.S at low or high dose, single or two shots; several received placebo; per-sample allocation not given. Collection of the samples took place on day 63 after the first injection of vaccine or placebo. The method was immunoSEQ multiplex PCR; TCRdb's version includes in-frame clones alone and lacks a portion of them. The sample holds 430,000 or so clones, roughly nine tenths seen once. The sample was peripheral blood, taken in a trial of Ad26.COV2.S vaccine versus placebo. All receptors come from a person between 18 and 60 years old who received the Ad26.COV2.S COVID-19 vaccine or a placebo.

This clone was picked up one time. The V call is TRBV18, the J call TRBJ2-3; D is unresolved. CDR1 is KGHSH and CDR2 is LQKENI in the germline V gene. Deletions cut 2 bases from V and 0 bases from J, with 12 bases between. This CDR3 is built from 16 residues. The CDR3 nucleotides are TGTGCCAGCTCACCAGTGTGGCTAGTGAGCACAGATACGCAGTATTTT. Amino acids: CASSPVWLVSTDTQYF.

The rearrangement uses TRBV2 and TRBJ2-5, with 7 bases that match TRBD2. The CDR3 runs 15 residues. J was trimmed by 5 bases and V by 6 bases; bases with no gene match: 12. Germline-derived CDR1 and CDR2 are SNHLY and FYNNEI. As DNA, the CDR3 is TGTGCCAGCAGCTGGGCGGGAGCGAGGCTGGAGACCCAGTACTTC. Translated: CASSWAGARLETQYF.

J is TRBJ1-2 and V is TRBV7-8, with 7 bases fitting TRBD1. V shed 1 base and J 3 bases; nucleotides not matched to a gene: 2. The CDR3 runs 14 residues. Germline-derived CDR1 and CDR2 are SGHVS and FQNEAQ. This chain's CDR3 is CASSLEGTDYGYTF. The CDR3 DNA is TGTGCCAGCAGCTTAGAAGGGACAGACTATGGCTACACCTTC.

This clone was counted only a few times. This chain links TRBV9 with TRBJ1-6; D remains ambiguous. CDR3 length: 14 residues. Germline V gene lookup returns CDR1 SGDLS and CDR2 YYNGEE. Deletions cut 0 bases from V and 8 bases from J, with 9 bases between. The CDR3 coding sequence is TGTGCCAGCAGCGTAGCCGGCAGCTATTCACCCCTCCACTTT. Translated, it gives CASSVAGSYSPLHF.

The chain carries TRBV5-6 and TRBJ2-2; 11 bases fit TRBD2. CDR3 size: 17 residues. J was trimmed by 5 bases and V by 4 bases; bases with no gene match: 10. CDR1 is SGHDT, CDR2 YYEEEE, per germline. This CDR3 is CASSPSIAGGYTGELFF. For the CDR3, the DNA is TGTGCCAGCAGCCCTTCTATAGCGGGAGGGTATACCGGGGAGCTGTTTTTT.

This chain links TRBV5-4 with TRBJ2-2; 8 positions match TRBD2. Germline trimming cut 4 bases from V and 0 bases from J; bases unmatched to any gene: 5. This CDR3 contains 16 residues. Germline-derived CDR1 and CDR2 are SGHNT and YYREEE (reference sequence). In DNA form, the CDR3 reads TGTGCCAGCAGCCGGGGGGGGTCAGCGAACACCGGGGAGCTGTTTTTT. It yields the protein CASSRGGSANTGELFF.

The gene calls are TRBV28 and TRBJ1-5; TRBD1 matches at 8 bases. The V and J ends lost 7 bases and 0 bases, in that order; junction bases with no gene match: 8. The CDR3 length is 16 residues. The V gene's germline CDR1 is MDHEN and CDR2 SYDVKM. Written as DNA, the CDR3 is TGTGCCAGCATCGATGGACAGGGCTTTAGCAATCAGCCCCAGCATTTT. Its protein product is CASIDGQGFSNQPQHF.

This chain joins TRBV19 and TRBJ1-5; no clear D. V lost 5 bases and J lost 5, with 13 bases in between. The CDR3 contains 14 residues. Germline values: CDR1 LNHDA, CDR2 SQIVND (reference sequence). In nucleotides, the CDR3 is TGTGCCAGTAGTCTCCGTCACTCGGATCAGCCCCAGCATTTT. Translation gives CASSLRHSDQPQHF. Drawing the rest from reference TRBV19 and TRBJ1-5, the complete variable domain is DGGITQSPKYLFRKEGQNVTLSCEQNLNHDAMYWYRQDPGQGLRLIYYSQIVNDFQKGDIAEGYSVSREKKESFPLTVTSAQKNPTAFYLCASSLRHSDQPQHFGDGTRLSIL.

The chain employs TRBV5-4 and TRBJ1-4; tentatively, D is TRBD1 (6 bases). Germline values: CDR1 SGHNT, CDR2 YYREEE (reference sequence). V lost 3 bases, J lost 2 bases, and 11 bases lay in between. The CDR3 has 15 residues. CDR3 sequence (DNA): TGTGCCAGCAGCTCCGGTACAGGGACTAATGAAAAACTGTTTTTT. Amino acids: CASSSGTGTNEKLFF.

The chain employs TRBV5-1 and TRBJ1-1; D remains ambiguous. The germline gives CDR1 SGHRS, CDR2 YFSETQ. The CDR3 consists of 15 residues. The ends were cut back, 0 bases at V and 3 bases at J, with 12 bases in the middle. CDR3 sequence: CASSLVAGSYTEAFF. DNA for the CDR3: TGCGCCAGCAGCTTGGTCGCGGGGAGTTACACTGAAGCTTTCTTT. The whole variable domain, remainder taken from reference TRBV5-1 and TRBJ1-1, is KAGVTQTPRYLIKTRGQQVTLSCSPISGHRSVSWYQQTPGQGLQFLFEYFSETQRNKGNFPGRFSGRQFSNSRSEMNVSTLELGDSALYLCASSLVAGSYTEAFFGQGTRLTVV.

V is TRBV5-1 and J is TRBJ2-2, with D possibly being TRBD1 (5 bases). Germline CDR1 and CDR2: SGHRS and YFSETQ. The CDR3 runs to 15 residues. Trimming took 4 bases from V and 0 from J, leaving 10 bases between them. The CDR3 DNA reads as TGCGCCAGCAGCATAGGGGCCCCGAACACCGGGGAGCTGTTTTTT. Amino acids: CASSIGAPNTGELFF.

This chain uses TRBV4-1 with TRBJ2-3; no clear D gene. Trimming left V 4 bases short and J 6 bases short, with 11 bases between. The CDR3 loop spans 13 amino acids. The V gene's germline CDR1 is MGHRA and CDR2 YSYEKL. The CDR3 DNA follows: TGCGCCAGCAGCCCGCTTGCCCAGGATACGCAGTATTTT. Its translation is CASSPLAQDTQYF.

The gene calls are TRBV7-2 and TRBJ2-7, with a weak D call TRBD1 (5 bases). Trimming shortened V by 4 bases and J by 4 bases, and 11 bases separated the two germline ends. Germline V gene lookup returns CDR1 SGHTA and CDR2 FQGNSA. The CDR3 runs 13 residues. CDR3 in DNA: TGTGCCAGCAGCTCCCTCCGACAGTACGAGCAGTACTTC. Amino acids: CASSSLRQYEQYF.

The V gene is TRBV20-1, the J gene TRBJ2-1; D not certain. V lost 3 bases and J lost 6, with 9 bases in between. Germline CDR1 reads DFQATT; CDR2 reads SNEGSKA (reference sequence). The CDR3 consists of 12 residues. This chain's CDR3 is CSASSDGNEQFF. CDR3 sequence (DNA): TGCAGTGCTAGTAGTGATGGCAATGAGCAGTTCTTC.

DNA for the CDR3: TGTGCCAGCAAAGGGGGCGTCTCCTACAATGAGCAGTTCTTC. This sequence encodes CASKGGVSYNEQFF. The chain recombines TRBV6-5 with TRBJ2-1; TRBD1 agrees at 7 bases. Germline V gene lookup returns CDR1 MNHEY and CDR2 SVGAGI. Trimming at V came to 7 bases and at J to 0 bases, leaving 3 bases not matched to a gene. The CDR3 runs to 14 residues.

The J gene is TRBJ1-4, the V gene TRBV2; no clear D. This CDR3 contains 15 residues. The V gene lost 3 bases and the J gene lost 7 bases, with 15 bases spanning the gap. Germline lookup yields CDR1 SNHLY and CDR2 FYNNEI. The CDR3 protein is CASSEPGSKGEKLFF. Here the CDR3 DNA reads TGTGCCAGCAGTGAGCCGGGCTCTAAGGGTGAAAAACTGTTTTTT.

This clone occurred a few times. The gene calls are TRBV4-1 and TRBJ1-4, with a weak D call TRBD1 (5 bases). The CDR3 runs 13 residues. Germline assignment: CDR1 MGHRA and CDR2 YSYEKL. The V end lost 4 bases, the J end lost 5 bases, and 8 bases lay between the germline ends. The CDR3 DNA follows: TGCGCCAGCAGCCGGTCAGGGAATGAAAAACTGTTTTTT. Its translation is CASSRSGNEKLFF.

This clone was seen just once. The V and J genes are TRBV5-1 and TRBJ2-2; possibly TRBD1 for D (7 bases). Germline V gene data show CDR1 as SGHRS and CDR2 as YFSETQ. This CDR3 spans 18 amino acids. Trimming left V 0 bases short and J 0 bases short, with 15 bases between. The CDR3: CASSLALGGTANTGELFF. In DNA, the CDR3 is TGCGCCAGCAGCTTGGCGCTCGGCGGGACAGCGAACACCGGGGAGCTGTTTTTT.

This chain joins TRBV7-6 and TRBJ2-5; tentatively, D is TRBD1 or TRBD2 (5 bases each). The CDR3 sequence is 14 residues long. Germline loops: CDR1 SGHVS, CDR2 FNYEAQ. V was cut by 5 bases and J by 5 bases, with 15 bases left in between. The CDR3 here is CASSATGTRETQYF. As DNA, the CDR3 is TGTGCCAGCAGCGCTACCGGGACCCGCGAGACCCAGTACTTC.

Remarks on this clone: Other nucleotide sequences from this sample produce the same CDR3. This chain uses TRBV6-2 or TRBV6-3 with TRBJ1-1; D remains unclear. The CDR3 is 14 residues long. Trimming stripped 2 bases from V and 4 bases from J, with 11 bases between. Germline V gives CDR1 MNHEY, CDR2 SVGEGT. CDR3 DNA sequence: TGTGCCAGCAGTTACCGAGGAGGCAGCACTGAAGCTTTCTTT. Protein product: CASSYRGGSTEAFF.

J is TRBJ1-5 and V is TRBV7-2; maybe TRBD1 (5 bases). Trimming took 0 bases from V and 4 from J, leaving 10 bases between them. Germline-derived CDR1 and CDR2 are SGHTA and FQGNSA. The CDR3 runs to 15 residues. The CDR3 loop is CASSLAVGVNQPQHF. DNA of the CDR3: TGTGCCAGCAGCTTAGCGGTGGGGGTAAATCAGCCCCAGCATTTT.

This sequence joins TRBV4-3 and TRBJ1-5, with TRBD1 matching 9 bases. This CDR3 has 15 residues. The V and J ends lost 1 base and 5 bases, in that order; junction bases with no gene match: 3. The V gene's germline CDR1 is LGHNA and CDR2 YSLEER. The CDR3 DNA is TGCGCCAGCAGCCAAGGGACAGGGGAATATCAGCCCCAGCATTTT. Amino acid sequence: CASSQGTGEYQPQHF.